This T cell receptor (beta chain) stems from a study of T cell repertoires in cytomegalovirus infection. Study background: The study used recently identified HLA-C-restricted and well-studied HLA-B-restricted CMV epitopes. Matching HLA type and CMV infection were both indicated by public TCR beta signatures. General study findings and limits: The ex vivo response showed dominance by HLA-C-restricted CMV-specific TCR beta clonotypes. CMV carriers with the relevant HLA were identified by cumulative public TCR beta family frequency.

V was cut by 8 bases and J by 3 bases, with 14 bases left in between. CDR1 MNHNS and CDR2 SASEGT come from the germline V gene. The CDR3 is 13 residues long. Details on this clonotype: What it binds is not known.

TCRdb reprocessed the reads with MiXCR, giving one entry per CDR3 protein. The table records approximately 730,000 distinct CDR3 sequences, roughly 33% of them present only once. This TCR was recovered from a human donor in good health (CMV status not recorded). Some clones in this sample may be carry-over from other donors' samples. The genes are TRBV6-1 and TRBJ2-7, with D perhaps being TRBD1 or TRBD2 (6 bases each). Sequencing used cultured PBMCs, obtained from culture after CMV antigen stimulation. As DNA, the CDR3 is TGTGCCAGCGTAGTGGGGGGCGGCTACGAGCAGTACTTC. The encoded protein is CASVVGGGYEQYF.